Listed here are 4 T cell receptor beta chains from one sample, sequenced in a study of T-cell reconstitution after alpha-beta-depleted transplantation in children. Unique molecular identifiers were incorporated when the TCRbeta library was constructed. TCRdb re-called the PCR reads with MiXCR, one entry per CDR3 protein. Found here are hundreds of thousands of distinct CDR3 sequences, around 13% of them singletons; the top ten hold roughly 0.77%. The material sequenced was PBMCs, taken before TCRalphabeta/CD19-depleted stem cell transplant. These receptors were obtained from a girl aged 2 to 10 with congenital amegakaryocytic thrombocytopenia, due to receive a stem cell transplant.

The rearrangement links TRBV5-1 to TRBJ2-1, with 9 bases that match TRBD1. Germline loops: CDR1 SGHRS, CDR2 YFSETQ. The J segment lost 6 bases and the V segment lost 4 bases, leaving 8 bases of the junction unmatched. The CDR3 has 15 residues. The CDR3 sequence is CASSLTGGGSNEQFF. The CDR3 coding sequence is TGCGCCAGCAGCCTTACAGGGGGCGGAAGCAATGAGCAGTTCTTC.

Concerning this clonotype itself: A read error is possible here, since a much larger clone lies one base away. This chain connects TRBV10-3 to TRBJ1-2; D not resolved. Trimming pared 5 bases from V and 0 bases from J, leaving 7 bases between. This CDR3 is built from 13 residues. In germline, CDR1 is ENHRY, CDR2 SYGVKD. DNA of the CDR3: TGTGCCATCAGTTTTGAGACTAACTATGGCTACACCTTC. This gives the protein CAISFETNYGYTF.

A word on this clonotype: A much larger clone lies one base from this, so it may be a read error. The V gene is TRBV20-1, the J gene TRBJ1-5; D gene ambiguous. Per germline, CDR1 DFQATT and CDR2 SNEGSKA (reference sequence). The CDR3 runs to 15 residues. This CDR3 reads CCARSPHGSNQPQHF. CDR3 nucleotides: TGCTGTGCTAGGTCCCCTCATGGAAGCAATCAGCCCCAGCATTTT.

This clonotype has ten or more counts. The chain employs TRBV10-1 and TRBJ2-3, with 10 bases lining up with TRBD2. Germline CDR1 is WNHNN and CDR2 is SYGVQD (reference sequence). The length of the CDR3 is 15 residues. V lost 3 bases to trimming and J lost 2 bases; unmatched junction nucleotides: 2. Here the CDR3 DNA reads TGCGCCAGCAGTGATAGCGGGAGGCTCACAGATACGCAGTATTTT. Translated, it gives CASSDSGRLTDTQYF.